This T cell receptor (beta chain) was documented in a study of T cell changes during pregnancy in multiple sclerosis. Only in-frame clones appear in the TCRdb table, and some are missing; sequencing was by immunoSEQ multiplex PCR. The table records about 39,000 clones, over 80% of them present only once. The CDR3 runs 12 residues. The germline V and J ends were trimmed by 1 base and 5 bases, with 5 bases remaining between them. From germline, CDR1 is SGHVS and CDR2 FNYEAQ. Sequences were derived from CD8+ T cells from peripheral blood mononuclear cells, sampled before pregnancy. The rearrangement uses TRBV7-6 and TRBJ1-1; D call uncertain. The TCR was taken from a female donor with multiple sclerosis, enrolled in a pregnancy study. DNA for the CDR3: TGTGCCAGCAGCTTAGACAAAACTGAAGCTTTCTTT. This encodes CASSLDKTEAFF.